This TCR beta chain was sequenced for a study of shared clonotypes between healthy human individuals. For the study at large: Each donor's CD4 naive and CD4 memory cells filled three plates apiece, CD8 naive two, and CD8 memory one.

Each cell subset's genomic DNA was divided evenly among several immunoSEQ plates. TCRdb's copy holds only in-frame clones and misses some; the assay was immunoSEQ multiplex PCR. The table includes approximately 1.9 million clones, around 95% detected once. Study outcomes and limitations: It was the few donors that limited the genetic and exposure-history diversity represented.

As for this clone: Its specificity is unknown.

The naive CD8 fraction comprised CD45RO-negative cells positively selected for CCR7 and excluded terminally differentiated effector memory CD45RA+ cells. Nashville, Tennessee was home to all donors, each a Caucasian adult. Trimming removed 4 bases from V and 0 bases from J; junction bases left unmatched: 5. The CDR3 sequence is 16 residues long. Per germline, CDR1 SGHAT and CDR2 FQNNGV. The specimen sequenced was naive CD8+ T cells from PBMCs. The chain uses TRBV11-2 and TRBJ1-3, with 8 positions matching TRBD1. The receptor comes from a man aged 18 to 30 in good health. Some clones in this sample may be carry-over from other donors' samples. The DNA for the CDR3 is TGTGCCAGCAGCTCCGGGGACAGGACCTCTGGAAACACCATATATTTT. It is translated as CASSSGDRTSGNTIYF.